This entry lists 12 T cell receptor beta chains sequenced from one sample in a study of blood T cell repertoires in COVID-19. The repertoire was sequenced with immunoSEQ multiplex PCR; TCRdb's copy has only in-frame clones and lacks some. The sample records tens of thousands of clones, 88% being singletons. Sequenced input: peripheral blood. Receptors were obtained from a man aged 45-65 years with active COVID-19.

This chain uses TRBV6-1 with TRBJ2-3, with D possibly being TRBD1 (7 bases). The V and J ends lost 4 bases and 3 bases respectively, with 23 bases between them. Germline lookup yields CDR1 MNHNS and CDR2 SASEGT. This CDR3 has 18 amino acids. This chain's CDR3 is CASSASLGQRAVTDTQYF. CDR3 sequence (DNA): TGTGCCAGCAGTGCTTCCTTGGGACAGCGGGCAGTAACAGATACGCAGTATTTT.

The J gene is TRBJ1-2, the V gene TRBV5-1; a weak D match, TRBD1 (5 bases). CDR1 and CDR2 (germline): SGHRS, YFSETQ. The V gene lost 5 bases and the J gene lost 4 bases, with 6 bases spanning the gap. The CDR3 consists of 11 residues. This CDR3 is CASRGAYGYTF. The CDR3, as DNA: TGCGCCAGCAGAGGGGCCTATGGCTACACCTTC.

The chain links TRBV5-1 to TRBJ2-7; D is possibly TRBD1 (5 bases). CDR3 size: 12 residues. Germline lookup yields CDR1 SGHRS and CDR2 YFSETQ. The V end lost 4 bases, the J end lost 8 bases, and 13 bases lay between the germline ends. The CDR3 spells CASSASGSQQYF. CDR3 sequence (DNA): TGCGCCAGCAGCGCCTCAGGGTCCCAGCAGTACTTC.

V usage is TRBV7-9 and J usage is TRBJ1-2; the D is unclear. From germline, CDR1 is SEHNR and CDR2 FQNEAQ (reference sequence). The CDR3 contains 10 residues. Trimming left V 3 bases short and J 7 bases short, with 3 bases between. The CDR3 sequence: CASSFSGYTF. CDR3 nucleotide sequence: TGTGCCAGCAGCTTCAGTGGCTACACCTTC.

V and J are TRBV4-2 and TRBJ2-5, with D possibly TRBD2 on 5 matching bases. Deletions cut 3 bases from V and 7 bases from J, with 12 bases between. This CDR3 contains 13 residues. Germline values: CDR1 LGHNA, CDR2 YNFKEQ. The CDR3, as DNA: TGTGCCAGCAGCCAGCCCCCTGAGGGGACCCAGTACTTC. Protein sequence: CASSQPPEGTQYF.

The chain employs TRBV5-1 and TRBJ2-1; 13 nucleotides match TRBD2. Per the germline V gene, CDR1 is SGHRS and CDR2 is YFSETQ. CDR3 size: 17 residues. Trimming at V came to 7 bases and at J to 5 bases, leaving 12 bases not matched to a gene. CDR3: CASLEGRTSGGNNEQFF. In DNA form, the CDR3 reads TGCGCCAGCCTTGAGGGGAGGACTAGCGGGGGAAACAATGAGCAGTTCTTC.

This chain connects TRBV9 to TRBJ2-5, with 9 bases matching TRBD2. Looked up from germline, CDR1 is SGDLS and CDR2 is YYNGEE. This CDR3 region has 15 residues. J was trimmed by 1 base and V by 5 bases; bases with no gene match: 6. Written as DNA, the CDR3 is TGTGCCAGCAGACACCTAGCGGGGACCCAAGAGACCCAGTACTTC. As protein: CASRHLAGTQETQYF.

V gene TRBV4-2 combines with J gene TRBJ2-6, with TRBD1 as a possible D gene (6 bases). Looked up from germline, CDR1 is LGHNA and CDR2 is YNFKEQ. The CDR3 is 18 amino acids. The V and J ends lost 1 base and 0 bases respectively, with 13 bases between them. DNA of the CDR3: TGTGCCAGCAGCCAAGTGGGTGGACAGAGCTCTGGGGCCAACGTCCTGACTTTC. Translated, it gives CASSQVGGQSSGANVLTF.

This chain connects TRBV19 to TRBJ2-5; D gene unclear. The CDR3 has 11 residues. CDR1 is LNHDA and CDR2 is SQIVND in the germline V gene (reference sequence). The V gene lost 6 bases and the J gene lost 1 base, with 3 bases spanning the gap. CDR3 protein: CASRLQETQYF. Written as DNA, the CDR3 is TGTGCCAGTAGACTCCAAGAGACCCAGTACTTC.

The chain employs TRBV7-2 and TRBJ2-5, with TRBD2 identical over 8 bases. J lost 2 bases, V lost 4 bases, and 6 bases had no gene match. Looked up from germline, CDR1 is SGHTA and CDR2 is FQGNSA. There are 15 residues in the CDR3. The CDR3 is CASSSGRGGQETQYF. As DNA, the CDR3 is TGTGCCAGCAGCTCCGGGAGGGGGGGGCAAGAGACCCAGTACTTC.

The CDR3 sequence: CASSYLTGGGTEAFF. CDR3 nucleotide sequence: TGTGCCAGCAGTTACTTAACAGGGGGAGGGACTGAAGCTTTCTTT. The chain is built from TRBV6-5 and TRBJ1-1; 8 bases agree with TRBD1. Germline trimming cut 1 base from V and 5 bases from J; bases unmatched to any gene: 6. Germline V gives CDR1 MNHEY, CDR2 SVGAGI. This CDR3 region has 15 residues.

The genes are TRBV12-3 or TRBV12-4 and TRBJ1-3; TRBD1 might be the D (6 bases). Trimming took 5 bases from V and 3 from J, leaving 8 bases between them. The CDR3 is made up of 13 amino acids. CDR3 loop: CASSLTGGNTIYF. The DNA for the CDR3 is TGTGCCAGCAGTCTGACAGGTGGAAACACCATATATTTT.